The rows below give T cell receptor beta chains drawn from one sample of a study of cytotoxic CD8 clonotypes in ibrutinib-treated CLL. Profiled with immunoSEQ multiplex PCR; TCRdb holds only in-frame clones, not every one. The sample contains 250,000 to 350,000 clones, 65% to 85% of which appear only once. Specimen: PBMCs, collected at disease progression, from a patient treated with ibrutinib. The receptors were gathered from a human donor with chronic lymphocytic leukemia. CDR3s include the opening cysteine and the closing phenylalanine or tryptophan. Fields, in order: clone size, J gene, D gene, V gene, CDR3 DNA, CDR3 protein. The D gene is left open where the match is weak. Clone size, where shown, is once, few, many, or a class for clones that have expanded.

NA	TRBJ1-2	NA	TRBV19	TGTGCCAGTAGCTTAGGGGGAAACTATGGCTACACCTTC	CASSLGGNYGYTF
NA	TRBJ2-2	NA	TRBV29-1	TGCAGCGTCTTTGACAGGAGTAACACCGGGGAGCTGTTTTTT	CSVFDRSNTGELFF
NA	TRBJ2-4	TRBD2	TRBV18	TGTGCCAGCTCACCAGAGCGTAGAGCGGGGGGACCCAAAAACATTCAGTACTTC	CASSPERRAGGPKNIQYF
once	TRBJ2-1	TRBD2	TRBV7-2	TGTGCCAGCAGCTTACATATAGCGGGGAATGAGCAGTTCTTC	CASSLHIAGNEQFF
NA	TRBJ2-7	NA	TRBV28	TGTGCCAGCCGGCGGGCAGGGGTTTACTACGAGCAGTACTTC	CASRRAGVYYEQYF
once	TRBJ2-7	NA	TRBV18	TGTGCCAGCTCACCAATTCTCTCCTACGAGCAGTACTTC	CASSPILSYEQYF
few	TRBJ1-2	NA	TRBV15	TGTGCCACCAGCAGAGATGTGGGTACAGACGGCTACACCTTC	CATSRDVGTDGYTF
NA	TRBJ2-7	TRBD2	TRBV7-2	TGTGCCAGCAGCTTAGAACTAGCGGGAGGAGGCTACGAGCAGTACTTC	CASSLELAGGGYEQYF
NA	TRBJ1-2	TRBD1	TRBV7-8	TGTGCCAGCAGCCCGTTGGGACAGTCAACTAACTATGGCTACACCTTC	CASSPLGQSTNYGYTF
NA	TRBJ2-7	NA	TRBV6-1	TGTGCCAGCAGTGAAAAGGGGGGGCGGACCTACGAGCAGTACTTC	CASSEKGGRTYEQYF
NA	TRBJ2-3	TRBD2	TRBV9	TGTGCCAGCAGCGTAGGGGGTAGCGGGGCCTTCTTAAATCCTACGCAGTATTTT	CASSVGGSGAFLNPTQYF
once	TRBJ1-5	NA	TRBV4-1	TGCGCCAGCAGCCAAGGGGTCGGAGGATTAAATAGCAATCAGCCCCAGCATTTT	CASSQGVGGLNSNQPQHF
NA	TRBJ2-5	NA	TRBV7-2	TGTGCCAGCAGCTCCGGAGTAGGGACCCAGTACTTC	CASSSGVGTQYF
NA	TRBJ1-2	TRBD1	TRBV4-1	TGCGCCAGCAGCCGACAGGGCCACGATGGCTACACCTTC	CASSRQGHDGYTF
once	TRBJ2-3	TRBD1	TRBV7-3	TGTGCCAGCAGCCTCCTCGGGACAGTACTACTTACAGATACGCAGTATTTT	CASSLLGTVLLTDTQYF
NA	TRBJ2-3	TRBD2	TRBV9	TGTGCCAGCACCACAGCGGGGTGGAGCACAGATACGCAGTATTTT	CASTTAGWSTDTQYF
once	TRBJ1-2	TRBD1	TRBV5-6	TGTGCCAGCAGCTGGGGGACAGGGAGCTATGGCTACACCTTC	CASSWGTGSYGYTF
NA	TRBJ2-7	NA	TRBV9	TGTGCCAGCAGCGTAACCCCCGGGGGCCGGTACGAGCAGTACTTC	CASSVTPGGRYEQYF
NA	TRBJ2-3	NA	TRBV7-8	TGTGCCAGCAGCTTAGCGCACGGAGGAAGCACAGATACGCAGTATTTT	CASSLAHGGSTDTQYF
NA	TRBJ1-2	NA	TRBV2	TGTGCCAGCAGTGAAGGCCGTCACAACTATGGCTACACCTTC	CASSEGRHNYGYTF
NA	TRBJ2-7	TRBD1	TRBV11-2	TGTGCCAGCAGCTTAGTCAGGGGGCGTCGCGAGCAGTACTTC	CASSLVRGRREQYF
NA	TRBJ2-3	TRBD2	TRBV5-4	TGTGCCAGCAAAGAACGACTAGCGGGAGGTGTCACAGATACGCAGTATTTT	CASKERLAGGVTDTQYF
NA	TRBJ2-1	TRBD1	TRBV4-1	TGCGCCAGCAGCCCCTGGACAGGGAAAAACAATGAGCAGTTCTTC	CASSPWTGKNNEQFF
NA	TRBJ1-1	TRBD1	TRBV5-1	TGCGCCAGCAGCTTGCACAGGGGAAGCACTGAAGCTTTCTTT	CASSLHRGSTEAFF
NA	TRBJ1-2	NA	TRBV15	TGTGCCACCAGCAGAGATCGGGGAGGCTATGGCTACACCTTC	CATSRDRGGYGYTF
NA	TRBJ2-3	NA	TRBV5-6	TGTGCCAGCAGCTTTGGACTGAAAGCAGTGGGCACAGATACGCAGTATTTT	CASSFGLKAVGTDTQYF
NA	TRBJ2-7	TRBD1	TRBV5-1	TGCGCCAGCAGCCCCCCGGGACAGCGGGAGCAGTACTTC	CASSPPGQREQYF
few	TRBJ1-2	TRBD1	TRBV7-2	TGTGCCAGCAGCTTATACGTCCTCAGGGGGGGCTACACCTTC	CASSLYVLRGGYTF
NA	TRBJ2-7	NA	TRBV19	TGTGCCAGTAGTATAGGCAGGGGCGGACTTTACGAGCAGTACTTC	CASSIGRGGLYEQYF
NA	TRBJ2-1	TRBD2	TRBV29-1	TGCAGCGTTGAAGATTTGCGGGAGGCAAATGAGCAGTTCTTC	CSVEDLREANEQFF
NA	TRBJ2-7	NA	TRBV15	TGTGCCACCAGCAGAGACTGGACAGTCTCCTACGAGCAGTACTTC	CATSRDWTVSYEQYF
once	TRBJ2-5	NA	TRBV15	TGTGCCACCAGTACTCCCTCCACTAACACGCAAGAGACCCAGTACTTC	CATSTPSTNTQETQYF
few	TRBJ2-3	TRBD2	TRBV28	TGTGCCAGCAGTTTCCTAGCGGCTAGCACAGATACGCAGTATTTT	CASSFLAASTDTQYF
NA	TRBJ1-6	NA	TRBV30	TGTGCCTGGAGGGATTCAGCAGGGGTAAATTCACCCCTCCACTTT	CAWRDSAGVNSPLHF
few	TRBJ2-7	NA	TRBV11-1	TGTGCCAGCAGTCACGGCTCCTACGAGCAGTACTTC	CASSHGSYEQYF
few	TRBJ2-7	TRBD1	TRBV27	TGTGCCAGCAGCAAGACAGGGGGAAACCACGAGCAGTACTTC	CASSKTGGNHEQYF
few	TRBJ1-1	NA	TRBV4-3	TGCGCCAGCAGCCAAGAGGGGGGGCTGGAGGACACTGAAGCTTTCTTT	CASSQEGGLEDTEAFF
NA	TRBJ2-3	NA	TRBV5-1	TGCGCCAGCAGCCCTTACAGGGCAGATACGCAGTATTTT	CASSPYRADTQYF
NA	TRBJ2-2	TRBD1	TRBV15	TGTGCCACCAGCAGAGCCAGGGGGCTCGGCACCGGGGAGCTGTTTTTT	CATSRARGLGTGELFF
NA	TRBJ2-7	TRBD1	TRBV7-6	TGTGCCAGCAGCCACGGACAGGGAAGACTTTACGAGCAGTACTTC	CASSHGQGRLYEQYF
NA	TRBJ2-7	TRBD1	TRBV2	TGTGCCAGCTACCGCCCCCAGGGACAGGGGCGCAACGAGCAGTACTTC	CASYRPQGQGRNEQYF
NA	TRBJ1-1	NA	TRBV4-2	TGTGCCAGCAGCCAAGGTGGGGGATTGTTGGGTGCTTTCTTT	CASSQGGGLLGAFF
few	TRBJ2-5	NA	TRBV5-1	TGCGCCAGCGCAAAACCCCTGGCAGAGACCCAGTACTTC	CASAKPLAETQYF
NA	TRBJ2-1	TRBD2	TRBV5-1	TGCGCCAGCAGCCCGAGAACCGGGACTAGCGGGAGCCCTTACAATGAGCAGTTCTTC	CASSPRTGTSGSPYNEQFF
NA	TRBJ1-1	NA	TRBV6-1	TGTGCCAGCAATACAGCGGGGTATGGGGCTTTCTTT	CASNTAGYGAFF